In this sample, the clone carrying this T cell receptor beta chain is medium-sized. What it binds is not known. This entry belongs to a study of metastatic and nonmetastatic thyroid tumors. General study points: Malignant tumors reportedly showed significantly higher TCR beta diversity than benign nodules in both blood and tumor.

Germline V lookup: CDR1 DFQATT, CDR2 SNEGSKA (reference sequence). The CDR3 has 12 residues. V lost 6 bases and J lost 1, with 7 bases in between. How the authors handled the data: For papillary thyroid cancer, a distant-metastasis classifier was constructed from CDR3 differences observed across clinicopathological groups. TCRdb re-called clones via MiXCR from the PCR reads. TCRdb's processing, not the study's, gives the V and J calls here. The sample yields about 5,900 clones, more than 25% seen once. Each patient went into thyroid surgery without having received any treatment. Sequenced sample: adjacent normal tissue. The J gene is TRBJ1-5, the V gene TRBV20-1; D gene uncertain. The clonotype comes from a male donor with papillary thyroid cancer or a benign thyroid nodule (not recorded which). Some clones in this sample may be carry-over from other donors' samples. CDR3 in amino acids: CSAKRSNQPQHF. The DNA for the CDR3 is TGCAGTGCAAAAAGGAGCAATCAGCCCCAGCATTTT.